Following are 27 T cell receptor beta chains from one sample sequenced in a study of human T cells and chemical hapten exposure. TCRdb reanalysed the 5' RACE reads using MiXCR and keeps one entry per CDR3 protein. The data contain over 95,000 distinct CDR3 sequences, approximately 20% of them singletons. Total RNA was isolated from whole blood that had not been fractionated. These receptors were obtained from a human donor in good health.

This chain links TRBV9 with TRBJ2-7; 11 bases are shared with TRBD1. V shed 3 bases, J shed 2 bases, and the junction held 4 bases outside the gene matches. Per germline, CDR1 SGDLS and CDR2 YYNGEE. This CDR3 spans 15 amino acids. Here the CDR3 DNA reads TGTGCCAGCAGCGGAGGACAGGGGGCTACCTACGAGCAGTACTTC. Translated: CASSGGQGATYEQYF.

V is TRBV10-3 and J is TRBJ2-3, with a tentative D call TRBD1 (5 bases). V was cut by 4 bases and J by 1 base, with 9 bases left in between. The CDR3 consists of 14 residues. CDR1 is ENHRY, CDR2 SYGVKD, per germline. CDR3 coding DNA: TGTGCCATCAGTGTGGAACAGGGCACAGATACGCAGTATTTT. Its translation: CAISVEQGTDTQYF.

In its sample, this clonotype was seen a few times. CDR3 DNA sequence: TGCGCCAGCAGCTTGGGAGGGCCTAGCCGCGGTGATACGCAGTATTTT. Protein: CASSLGGPSRGDTQYF. The chain employs TRBV5-1 and TRBJ2-3; a possible D gene is TRBD2 (5 bases). With 0 bases removed from V and 6 bases from J, the gap between germline ends came to 17 bases. The germline CDR1 and CDR2 sequences are SGHRS and YFSETQ. This CDR3 comprises 16 residues. Filled out from reference TRBV5-1 and TRBJ2-3, the complete variable domain reads KAGVTQTPRYLIKTRGQQVTLSCSPISGHRSVSWYQQTPGQGLQFLFEYFSETQRNKGNFPGRFSGRQFSNSRSEMNVSTLELGDSALYLCASSLGGPSRGDTQYFGPGTRLTVL.

This clonotype was found a few times. The chain joins TRBV29-1 to TRBJ2-4; tentatively, D is TRBD1 (6 bases). V lost 1 base to trimming and J lost 8 bases, with 12 bases between them. Germline lookup yields CDR1 SQVTM and CDR2 ANQGSEA. This CDR3 is 13 amino acids long. The CDR3 nucleotides read TGCAGCGTTGAAGCTCCAGAGGGGGACATTCAGTACTTC. This translates into CSVEAPEGDIQYF.

The CDR3: CASLTRQGGYEQYF. CDR3 coding DNA: TGTGCCAGCCTCACCAGGCAGGGGGGCTACGAGCAGTACTTC. V is TRBV28 and J is TRBJ2-7; D possibly corresponds to TRBD1 (7 bases). The CDR3 spans 14 residues. Deletions cut 8 bases from V and 3 bases from J, with 17 bases between. Germline CDR1 MDHEN, CDR2 SYDVKM. The variable domain in full, completed from reference TRBV28 and TRBJ2-7, reads DVKVTQSSRYLVKRTGEKVFLECVQDMDHENMFWYRQDPGLGLRLIYFSYDVKMKEKGDIPEGYSVSREKKERFSLILESASTNQTSMYLCASLTRQGGYEQYFGPGTRLTVT.

The CDR3, as DNA: TGCGCCAGCAGCTTAGACGGCCAAGAGACCCAGTACTTC. This encodes CASSLDGQETQYF. The chain uses TRBV5-1 and TRBJ2-5; unclear D gene. Germline CDR1 SGHRS, CDR2 YFSETQ. There are 13 residues in the CDR3. Trimming shortened V by 2 bases and J by 1 base, and 6 bases separated the two germline ends.

This clonotype was found a few times. CDR3 protein: CASSLGVSEQFF. CDR3 nucleotides: TGTGCCAGCAGTTTAGGTGTCTCTGAGCAGTTCTTC. V is TRBV28 and J is TRBJ2-1, with unresolved D. The CDR3 spans 12 residues. Germline V CDR1 and CDR2: MDHEN, SYDVKM. V was cut by 2 bases and J by 9 bases, with 8 bases left in between.

This clonotype was seen a handful of times. This CDR3 reads CASSTSTGYTGELFF. The CDR3, as DNA: TGCGCCAGCAGCACCTCGACAGGGTACACCGGGGAGCTGTTTTTT. The chain recombines TRBV5-1 with TRBJ2-2, with 7 bases matching TRBD1. CDR1 is SGHRS, CDR2 YFSETQ, per germline. J was trimmed by 3 bases and V by 4 bases; bases with no gene match: 6. The CDR3 loop spans 15 amino acids.

The genes are TRBV15 and TRBJ1-1, with D perhaps TRBD1 (5 bases). Germline V CDR1 and CDR2: LNHNV, YYDKDF (reference sequence). There are 14 residues in the CDR3. Trimming shortened V by 5 bases and J by 0 bases, and 10 bases separated the two germline ends. This CDR3 reads CATSGTLLNTEAFF. Written as DNA, the CDR3 is TGTGCCACCAGCGGGACCTTGTTGAACACTGAAGCTTTCTTT.

This clonotype has a handful of counts. This rearrangement joins TRBV5-1 to TRBJ2-3; the match to TRBD2 covers 12 bases. J gave up 8 bases and V 2 bases, and 6 bases lay outside the gene matches. The germline CDR1 and CDR2 sequences are SGHRS and YFSETQ. The CDR3 has 15 amino acids. The CDR3 here is CASSLGLAGLGTQYF. The CDR3 DNA is TGCGCCAGCAGCTTAGGACTAGCGGGATTGGGTACGCAGTATTTT.

The rearrangement links TRBV12-3 or TRBV12-4 to TRBJ2-5; 9 bases align to TRBD2. This CDR3 is built from 19 residues. After removal of 3 bases from V and 1 base from J, the junction contained 15 bases not matched to a gene. The CDR3 DNA is TGTGCCAGCAGTTTCTCCCTAGCGGGATTCCCTACTAGCCAAGAGACCCAGTACTTC. Residues: CASSFSLAGFPTSQETQYF.

This clonotype occurred a few times. The CDR3 sequence: CASSPFRIDKFTLAKNIQYF. The CDR3, as DNA: TGTGCCAGCAGTCCCTTCAGAATAGATAAGTTTACGTTAGCCAAAAACATTCAGTACTTC. The V call is TRBV27, the J call TRBJ2-4; the D is unclear. Germline V CDR1 and CDR2: MNHEY, SMNVEV (reference sequence). The CDR3 is made up of 20 amino acids. With 5 bases removed from V and 0 bases from J, the gap between germline ends came to 26 bases.

The rearrangement uses TRBV6-2 or TRBV6-3 and TRBJ1-3; D remains unclear. This CDR3 has 12 residues. CDR1 and CDR2 (germline): MNHEY, SVGEGT. Here the CDR3 DNA reads TGTGGATGTAGACGCTCTGGAAACACCATATATTTT. Residues: CGCRRSGNTIYF.

This chain connects TRBV27 to TRBJ2-3; D unclear. This CDR3 spans 12 amino acids. Per the germline V gene, CDR1 is MNHEY and CDR2 is SMNVEV (reference sequence). Trimming left V 3 bases short and J 4 bases short, with 5 bases between. The CDR3 is CASSFPADTQYF. The CDR3, as DNA: TGTGCCAGCAGTTTCCCAGCAGATACGCAGTATTTT.

This clonotype has just a few counts. The chain employs TRBV11-1 and TRBJ2-1; no clear D. The length of the CDR3 is 14 residues. Germline assignment: CDR1 SGHAT and CDR2 FQDESV (reference sequence). V was pared by 6 bases and J by 4 bases, with 13 bases between. CDR3 nucleotide sequence: TGTGCCAGCAGTCCTGGGAACAGTTACAATGAGCAGTTCTTC. Translation gives CASSPGNSYNEQFF.

In this sample, this clonotype turned up a few times. The rearrangement links TRBV28 to TRBJ2-7, with 8 bases that match TRBD2. CDR1 is MDHEN, CDR2 SYDVKM, per germline. The ends lost 3 bases at V and 2 bases at J; junction bases unmatched: 12. There are 17 residues in the CDR3. CDR3 nucleotides: TGTGCCAGCAGTTTTCGTCAGGCGGGAGGAGGCACCTACGAGCAGTACTTC. Its protein is CASSFRQAGGGTYEQYF.

This sequence joins TRBV29-1 and TRBJ2-2, with no clear D. CDR1 is SQVTM and CDR2 is ANQGSEA in the germline V gene. CDR3 length: 13 residues. V lost 5 bases, J lost 6 bases, and 13 bases lay in between. CDR3 coding DNA: TGCAGCGTTTCGGCCCTGGAGCCCGGGGAGCTGTTTTTT. This encodes CSVSALEPGELFF.

This clonotype appeared once. V gene TRBV28 combines with J gene TRBJ2-7, with D possibly being TRBD1 or TRBD2 (7 bases each). Germline assignment: CDR1 MDHEN and CDR2 SYDVKM. Trimming removed 7 bases at V and 4 bases at J, with 20 bases between. This CDR3 has 15 amino acids. The CDR3: CASTPQGGGAYEQYF. The CDR3 nucleotides are TGTGCCAGCACTCCTCAGGGGGGGGGCGCGTACGAGCAGTACTTC.

This clonotype turned up a few times. The CDR3 reads CASSLTRQGPTGELFF. CDR3 in DNA: TGTGCCAGCAGCTTAACGAGACAGGGACCCACCGGGGAGCTGTTTTTT. This rearrangement joins TRBV7-9 to TRBJ2-2, with 7 bases identical to TRBD1. The CDR3 is made up of 16 amino acids. Trimming cost V 2 bases and J 4 bases; bases outside gene matches: 7. CDR1 SEHNR and CDR2 FQNEAQ come from the germline V gene (reference sequence).

The gene calls are TRBV3-1 and TRBJ1-1; D might be TRBD1 (6 bases). Trimming shortened V by 0 bases and J by 4 bases, and 12 bases separated the two germline ends. Looked up from germline, CDR1 is LGHDT and CDR2 is YNNKEL (reference sequence). This CDR3 is 15 amino acids long. CDR3 sequence: CASSQEEIQGTEAFF. Here the CDR3 DNA reads TGTGCCAGCAGCCAAGAAGAAATACAGGGCACTGAAGCTTTCTTT.

The sample holds a few counts of this clonotype. V is TRBV18 and J is TRBJ1-2; D ambiguous. Germline values: CDR1 KGHSH, CDR2 LQKENI. With 3 bases removed from V and 0 bases from J, the gap between germline ends came to 14 bases. The CDR3 length is 16 residues. The CDR3 loop is CASSPPSQAPNYGYTF. CDR3 in DNA: TGTGCCAGCTCACCCCCGTCCCAGGCGCCTAACTATGGCTACACCTTC.

This chain links TRBV5-6 with TRBJ2-1; TRBD2 aligns across 13 bases. V was clipped by 2 bases and J by 0 bases; unmatched bases: 8. In germline, CDR1 is SGHDT, CDR2 YYEEEE. The CDR3 totals 19 residues. Written as DNA, the CDR3 is TGTGCCAGCAGCTTCATCTCACTAGCGGGAGGGATCTCCTACAATGAGCAGTTCTTC. Its protein product is CASSFISLAGGISYNEQFF. Full variable domain (outside the CDR3, taken from reference TRBV5-6 and TRBJ2-1): DAGVTQSPTHLIKTRGQQVTLRCSPKSGHDTVSWYQQALGQGPQFIFQYYEEEERQRGNFPDRFSGHQFPNYSSELNVNALLLGDSALYLCASSFISLAGGISYNEQFFGPGTRLTVL.

This chain joins TRBV29-1 and TRBJ2-1; 11 positions agree with TRBD2. Germline loops: CDR1 SQVTM, CDR2 ANQGSEA. The junction had 7 bases not matched to a gene; V was cut back by 7 bases and J by 2 bases. The length of the CDR3 is 15 residues. This CDR3 reads CSGVLAGGPYNEQFF. The CDR3 DNA is TGCAGCGGAGTTTTAGCGGGAGGGCCCTACAATGAGCAGTTCTTC.

The rearrangement joins TRBV7-9 to TRBJ2-1; a weak D match, TRBD1 (5 bases). The germline CDR1 and CDR2 sequences are SEHNR and FQNEAQ (reference sequence). The CDR3 length is 14 residues. Trimming took off 6 bases at V and 5 bases at J, with 14 bases between the two ends. CDR3 bases: TGTGCCAGCAGTCGAACTGCAGGGCACAATGAGCAGTTCTTC. Translated, it gives CASSRTAGHNEQFF.

The genes are TRBV6-5 and TRBJ2-6, with a possible D match to TRBD1 (6 bases). Germline CDR1 is MNHEY and CDR2 is SVGAGI. The CDR3 totals 18 residues. V was shortened by 3 bases and J by 0 bases, with 15 bases between the two germline ends. CDR3 sequence reads: CASSYFNPGASGANVLTF. The CDR3 DNA sequence: TGTGCCAGCAGTTATTTTAACCCAGGGGCCTCTGGGGCCAACGTCCTGACTTTC.

Only a few counts were recorded for this clonotype. This sequence joins TRBV29-1 and TRBJ1-1, with D uncertain. This CDR3 spans 10 amino acids. Germline loops: CDR1 SQVTM, CDR2 ANQGSEA. Deletions cut 5 bases from V and 7 bases from J, with 8 bases between. The CDR3 DNA reads TGCAGCGTTATGGGGTTTGAAGCTTTCTTT. It codes for CSVMGFEAFF. The full variable domain, in which reference TRBV29-1 and TRBJ1-1 provide the parts outside the CDR3, is SAVISQKPSRDICQRGTSLTIQCQVDSQVTMMFWYRQQPGQSLTLIATANQGSEATYESGFVIDKFPISRPNLTFSTLTVSNMSPEDSSIYLCSVMGFEAFFGQGTRLTVV.

This clonotype showed up just a few times. The CDR3: CASSQDLAAYSNQPQHF. The DNA for the CDR3 is TGTGCCAGCAGCCAAGATCTGGCAGCGTATAGCAATCAGCCCCAGCATTTT. V and J are TRBV4-2 and TRBJ1-5; D unclear. V was clipped by 0 bases and J by 0 bases, with 12 bases between them. The CDR3 sequence is 17 residues long. Germline V gene sequence: CDR1 LGHNA, CDR2 YNFKEQ.